Below, 28 T cell receptor beta chains from the same sample are listed, as sequenced in a study of T cell repertoires in cytomegalovirus infection. TCRdb fed the reads into MiXCR, producing one record per CDR3 protein. The data show 150,000 to 200,000 distinct CDR3 sequences, about 22% seen once. These receptors' targets are unknown. This specimen consisted of CD8+ T cells from cultured PBMCs, obtained from culture after CMV antigen stimulation. Receptors were obtained from a human donor in good health (CMV status not recorded). Some clones in this sample may be carry-over from other donors' samples.

The chain links TRBV7-2 to TRBJ2-1, with 11 bases lining up with TRBD2. Trimming at V came to 2 bases and at J to 5 bases, leaving 8 bases not matched to a gene. The germline CDR1 and CDR2 sequences are SGHTA and FQGNSA. CDR3 length: 17 residues. The CDR3 bases are TGTGCCAGCAGCTTATTTGGGGGACTAGCGGCGAACAATGAGCAGTTCTTC. This gives the protein CASSLFGGLAANNEQFF.

The rearrangement links TRBV7-2 to TRBJ1-5, with D possibly matching TRBD1 (6 bases). Germline V gene lookup returns CDR1 SGHTA and CDR2 FQGNSA. V gave up 5 bases and J gave up 5 bases, with 16 bases separating them. This CDR3 comprises 15 residues. The CDR3 loop is CASSRGGGGHQPQHF. CDR3 coding DNA: TGTGCCAGCAGCCGAGGGGGGGGGGGGCATCAGCCCCAGCATTTT.

The V call is TRBV28, the J call TRBJ2-2, with D unclear. The CDR3 runs 15 residues. CDR1 and CDR2 from the germline V gene are MDHEN and SYDVKM. V was pared by 3 bases and J by 4 bases, with 12 bases between. The CDR3 loop reads CASSLLVGGTGELFF. The CDR3 DNA reads as TGTGCCAGCAGTTTGCTGGTAGGCGGCACCGGGGAGCTGTTTTTT.

This clonotype was recorded a few times. The rearrangement links TRBV7-6 to TRBJ2-7; D gene ambiguous. Trimming removed 3 bases from V and 2 bases from J, with 17 bases in between. The CDR3 sequence is 16 residues long. Germline V gene lookup returns CDR1 SGHVS and CDR2 FNYEAQ. In nucleotides, the CDR3 is TGTGCCAGCAGCTTGTACCGGGCCGAAGGAGCCTACGAGCAGTACTTC. This codes for CASSLYRAEGAYEQYF.

This clonotype has a handful of counts. In DNA, the CDR3 is TGTGCCAGCAGCTCCTCCCCGAGGCATATGAACACTGAAGCTTTCTTT. Protein: CASSSSPRHMNTEAFF. This chain connects TRBV5-6 to TRBJ1-1; D is undetermined. The CDR3 has 16 residues. Trimming took off 3 bases at V and 0 bases at J, with 15 bases between the two ends. Per the germline V gene, CDR1 is SGHDT and CDR2 is YYEEEE.

This clonotype was detected only a few times. The chain recombines TRBV7-6 with TRBJ1-2, with 11 nucleotides matching TRBD1. CDR3 length equals 17 residues. Germline V gives CDR1 SGHVS, CDR2 FNYEAQ. The trim removed 1 base at V and 2 bases at J, leaving 6 bases unmatched. The CDR3: CASSLEFGTGGNYGYTF. The CDR3 DNA sequence: TGTGCCAGCAGCTTAGAATTCGGGACAGGGGGGAACTATGGCTACACCTTC.

This chain joins TRBV6-1 and TRBJ2-7; possibly TRBD2 for D (6 bases). Germline loops: CDR1 MNHNS, CDR2 SASEGT. V shed 2 bases and J shed 5 bases, with 13 bases lying between them. The CDR3 length is 14 residues. The CDR3, as DNA: TGTGCCAGCAGTGAACGGAGGGAGCTCGACGAGCAGTACTTC. Its translation: CASSERRELDEQYF.

This clonotype has only a few counts. The J gene is TRBJ2-1, the V gene TRBV7-2; TRBD2 agrees at 11 bases. The CDR3 contains 19 residues. Per germline, CDR1 SGHTA and CDR2 FQGNSA. J gave up 2 bases and V 1 base, and 10 bases lay outside the gene matches. CDR3 protein: CASSLVIAGGQRAYNEQFF. CDR3 nucleotide sequence: TGTGCCAGCAGCTTAGTAATAGCGGGGGGGCAAAGGGCCTACAATGAGCAGTTCTTC. Together with reference TRBV7-2 and TRBJ2-1, the CDR3 gives the full variable domain: GAGVSQSPSNKVTEKGKDVELRCDPISGHTALYWYRQSLGQGLEFLIYFQGNSAPDKSGLPSDRFSAERTGGSVSTLTIQRTQQEDSAVYLCASSLVIAGGQRAYNEQFFGPGTRLTVL.

This chain links TRBV7-9 with TRBJ1-5, with D perhaps TRBD1 (5 bases). The germline V and J ends were trimmed by 5 bases and 4 bases, with 12 bases remaining between them. Per germline, CDR1 SEHNR and CDR2 FQNEAQ (reference sequence). There are 14 residues in the CDR3. The CDR3 sequence is CASSAGTVNQPQHF. The CDR3 DNA follows: TGTGCCAGCAGCGCAGGGACTGTAAATCAGCCCCAGCATTTT.

V and J are TRBV2 and TRBJ2-1; 7 bases are shared with TRBD1. This CDR3 comprises 15 residues. J gave up 0 bases and V 5 bases, and 4 bases lay outside the gene matches. Germline assignment: CDR1 SNHLY and CDR2 FYNNEI. The CDR3 nucleotides read TGTGCCAGCAGTCCCGGGACAGACTCCTACAATGAGCAGTTCTTC. This translates into CASSPGTDSYNEQFF.

This clonotype has only a few counts. V and J are TRBV12-3 or TRBV12-4 and TRBJ2-1; the D call may be TRBD1 or TRBD2 (5 bases each). Trimming pared 6 bases from V and 4 bases from J, leaving 16 bases between. This CDR3 region has 15 residues. The CDR3 is CASSFEGGGYNEQFF. The CDR3 DNA is TGTGCCAGCAGCTTCGAGGGTGGGGGTTACAATGAGCAGTTCTTC.

This chain uses TRBV7-9 with TRBJ2-7; 12 nucleotides align to TRBD2. The V gene's germline CDR1 is SEHNR and CDR2 FQNEAQ (reference sequence). This CDR3 spans 17 amino acids. J gave up 4 bases and V 0 bases, and 7 bases lay outside the gene matches. CDR3 residues: CASSLATRTSGAYEQYF. The CDR3 DNA reads as TGTGCCAGCAGCTTAGCGACCAGGACTAGCGGGGCTTACGAGCAGTACTTC.

This clonotype has a handful of counts. DNA of the CDR3: TGTGCCAGCAGTTTTTTGCCGGGGAGCTCCTACAATGAGCAGTTCTTC. It is translated as CASSFLPGSSYNEQFF. The chain combines TRBV28 with TRBJ2-1; a weak D match, TRBD2 (5 bases). V lost 3 bases and J 0 bases, leaving 12 bases between the germline ends. Per germline, CDR1 MDHEN and CDR2 SYDVKM. The CDR3 is made up of 16 amino acids.

This clonotype was recorded a few times. This rearrangement joins TRBV19 to TRBJ2-1; D unresolved. CDR3 length: 14 residues. Germline lookup yields CDR1 LNHDA and CDR2 SQIVND (reference sequence). V lost 1 base, J lost 4 bases, and 8 bases lay in between. The CDR3 sequence: CASSIGNGYNEQFF. As DNA, the CDR3 is TGTGCCAGTAGTATAGGAAACGGATACAATGAGCAGTTCTTC.

This clonotype was counted only a few times. The chain couples TRBV6-5 to TRBJ2-2; TRBD2 might be the D (5 bases). Germline V gives CDR1 MNHEY, CDR2 SVGAGI. V lost 5 bases to trimming and J lost 4 bases, with 14 bases between them. This CDR3 has 15 residues. CDR3 residues: CASSPNSGITGELFF. CDR3 sequence (DNA): TGTGCCAGCAGTCCCAACTCGGGAATCACCGGGGAGCTGTTTTTT.

The chain couples TRBV7-8 to TRBJ2-1; no firm D call. Trimming removed 7 bases at V and 8 bases at J, with 12 bases between. The CDR3 totals 12 residues. Germline CDR1 and CDR2: SGHVS and FQNEAQ. DNA of the CDR3: TGTGCCAGCAACATGCTGGGCGATGAGCAGTTCTTC. This translates into CASNMLGDEQFF.

There are a few counts of this clonotype. The chain carries TRBV27 and TRBJ2-1; 7 bases line up with TRBD1. Germline-derived CDR1 and CDR2 are MNHEY and SMNVEV (reference sequence). With V trimmed by 6 bases and J by 3 bases, 8 bases remained unmatched. The CDR3 contains 15 residues. CDR3 nucleotide sequence: TGTGCCAGCAGGGCCGGGACAGCGATCTACAATGAGCAGTTCTTC. This encodes CASRAGTAIYNEQFF.

This clonotype was seen only a few times. The rearrangement joins TRBV4-1 to TRBJ1-1, with 7 bases that match TRBD1. Germline V CDR1 and CDR2: MGHRA, YSYEKL. The CDR3 is made up of 16 amino acids. The V segment lost 0 bases and the J segment 0 bases; nucleotides outside the gene matches: 4. CDR3 bases: TGCGCCAGCAGCCAAGATTCGGGGACAGTGAACACTGAAGCTTTCTTT. It translates to CASSQDSGTVNTEAFF.

This clonotype appeared a few times. V and J are TRBV6-1 and TRBJ1-4; 9 nucleotides align to TRBD1. CDR1 is MNHNS and CDR2 is SASEGT in the germline V gene. With V trimmed by 1 base and J by 7 bases, 7 bases remained unmatched. The CDR3 runs 16 residues. In nucleotides, the CDR3 is TGTGCCAGCAGTGAAGGGGTCGGGACAGGGTTTGAAAAACTGTTTTTT. This translates into CASSEGVGTGFEKLFF.

This clonotype appeared a few times. The chain joins TRBV7-8 to TRBJ1-3; D may be TRBD1 (6 bases). Trimming took off 5 bases at V and 0 bases at J, with 17 bases between the two ends. This CDR3 spans 17 amino acids. Germline V CDR1 and CDR2: SGHVS, FQNEAQ. The CDR3 is CASSLGPGQFSGNTIYF. DNA for the CDR3: TGTGCCAGCAGCCTCGGTCCGGGACAATTCTCTGGAAACACCATATATTTT.

The chain couples TRBV29-1 to TRBJ1-4, with D possibly being TRBD1 (6 bases). With 4 bases removed from V and 5 bases from J, the gap between germline ends came to 17 bases. Per the germline V gene, CDR1 is SQVTM and CDR2 is ANQGSEA. The length of the CDR3 is 15 residues. The CDR3: CSVAGTKDANEKLFF. As DNA, the CDR3 is TGCAGCGTTGCCGGGACAAAAGACGCGAATGAAAAACTGTTTTTT.

The chain combines TRBV7-9 with TRBJ2-7; D call uncertain. The V gene lost 5 bases and the J gene lost 2 bases, with 7 bases spanning the gap. The CDR3 consists of 12 residues. Per germline, CDR1 SEHNR and CDR2 FQNEAQ (reference sequence). CDR3 coding DNA: TGTGCCAGCAGCCCGAATCCCTACGAGCAGTACTTC. As protein: CASSPNPYEQYF.

The V gene is TRBV7-3, the J gene TRBJ2-5; no firm D call. Trimming left V 4 bases short and J 4 bases short, with 10 bases between. CDR3 length: 13 residues. From germline, CDR1 is SGHTA and CDR2 FQGTGA. This chain's CDR3 is CASSSQATETQYF. The CDR3 DNA is TGTGCCAGCAGCTCCCAGGCGACAGAGACCCAGTACTTC.

V is TRBV4-2 and J is TRBJ2-1, with 12 nucleotides matching TRBD2. V trimming: 0 bases; J trimming: 7 bases; junction bases outside the gene matches: 7. Germline CDR1 and CDR2: LGHNA and YNFKEQ. The CDR3 is made up of 17 amino acids. CDR3 coding DNA: TGTGCCAGCAGCCAAGAGGCCCTAGCGGGGGGGCCGAATGAGCAGTTCTTC. Translation gives CASSQEALAGGPNEQFF.

For the CDR3, the DNA is TGTGCCAGCAGCGACGGGACAGGGGGCTTCTTTGGCACAGATACGCAGTATTTT. Its protein product is CASSDGTGGFFGTDTQYF. J is TRBJ2-3 and V is TRBV7-2, with 12 bases identical to TRBD1. In germline, CDR1 is SGHTA, CDR2 FQGNSA. V lost 5 bases to trimming and J lost 1 base; unmatched junction nucleotides: 10. The CDR3 extends over 18 amino acids.

A few counts support this clonotype. The chain employs TRBV29-1 and TRBJ1-1; D uncertain. The CDR3 loop spans 12 amino acids. Between the trimmed V and J ends, which lost 4 bases and 3 bases, there was a span of 9 bases. Germline values: CDR1 SQVTM, CDR2 ANQGSEA. CDR3: CSVGGGDTEAFF. The CDR3 bases are TGCAGCGTTGGTGGCGGAGACACTGAAGCTTTCTTT.

The chain employs TRBV6-1 and TRBJ2-5; D call uncertain. Germline CDR1 is MNHNS and CDR2 is SASEGT. V lost 0 bases and J lost 2, with 10 bases in between. The CDR3 length is 15 residues. The chain's CDR3 is CASSEAGRLQETQYF. The CDR3 DNA reads TGTGCCAGCAGTGAAGCTGGCAGGCTGCAAGAGACCCAGTACTTC.

This clonotype was counted between two and nine times. V gene TRBV5-6 combines with J gene TRBJ2-2; D remains unclear. V was trimmed by 3 bases and J by 3 bases, leaving 6 bases between them. The CDR3 spans 13 residues. CDR1 is SGHDT and CDR2 is YYEEEE in the germline V gene. CDR3: CASSWTHTGELFF. CDR3 nucleotide sequence: TGTGCCAGCAGCTGGACGCACACCGGGGAGCTGTTTTTT.